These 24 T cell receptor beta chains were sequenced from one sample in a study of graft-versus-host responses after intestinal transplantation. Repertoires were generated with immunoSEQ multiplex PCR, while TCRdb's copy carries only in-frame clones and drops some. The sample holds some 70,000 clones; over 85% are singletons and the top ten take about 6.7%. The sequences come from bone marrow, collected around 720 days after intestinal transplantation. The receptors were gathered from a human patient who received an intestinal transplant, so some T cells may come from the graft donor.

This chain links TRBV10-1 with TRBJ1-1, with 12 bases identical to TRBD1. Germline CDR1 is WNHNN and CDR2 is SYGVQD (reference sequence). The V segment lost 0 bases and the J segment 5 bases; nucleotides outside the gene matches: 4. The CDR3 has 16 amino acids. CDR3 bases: TGCGCCAGCAGTGAGTCTCCGGGACAGGGGGCAACTGAAGCTTTCTTT. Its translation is CASSESPGQGATEAFF.

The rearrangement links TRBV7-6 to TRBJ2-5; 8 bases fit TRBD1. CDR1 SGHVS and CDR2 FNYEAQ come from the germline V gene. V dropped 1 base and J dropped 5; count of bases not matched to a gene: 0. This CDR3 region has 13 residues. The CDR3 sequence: CASSLDRGETQYF. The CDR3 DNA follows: TGTGCCAGCAGCTTAGACAGGGGGGAGACCCAGTACTTC.

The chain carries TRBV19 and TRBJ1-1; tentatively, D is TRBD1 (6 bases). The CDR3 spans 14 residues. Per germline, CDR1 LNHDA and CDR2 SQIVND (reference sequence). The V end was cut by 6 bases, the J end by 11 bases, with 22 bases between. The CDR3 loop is CASSATTGSKEAFF. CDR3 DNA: TGTGCCAGTAGCGCCACGACAGGTTCTAAGGAGGCTTTCTTT.

CDR3 coding DNA: TGTGCCAGCAGAGGGCGGCGGGACAGGGGGTTTAACTATGGCTACACCTTC. This encodes CASRGRRDRGFNYGYTF. The rearrangement joins TRBV9 to TRBJ1-2; TRBD1 agrees at 11 bases. After removal of 5 bases from V and 1 base from J, the junction contained 10 bases not matched to a gene. CDR1 SGDLS and CDR2 YYNGEE come from the germline V gene. CDR3 length: 17 residues.

In DNA, the CDR3 is TGTGCCAGCAGTGTACAGGGGGCGGATGAAAAACTGTTTTTT. It is translated as CASSVQGADEKLFF. V and J are TRBV27 and TRBJ1-4, with 9 bases lining up with TRBD1. CDR3 length: 14 residues. Germline-derived CDR1 and CDR2 are MNHEY and SMNVEV (reference sequence). The V gene end was trimmed by 5 bases and the J gene end by 6 bases; junction bases not matched to a gene: 4.

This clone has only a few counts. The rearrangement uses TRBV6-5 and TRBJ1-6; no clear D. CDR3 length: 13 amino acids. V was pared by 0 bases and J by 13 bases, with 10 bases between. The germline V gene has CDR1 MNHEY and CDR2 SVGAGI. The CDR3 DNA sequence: TGTGCCAGCAGTTACTCGAATCATCTCCCCCTCCACTTT. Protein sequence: CASSYSNHLPLHF.

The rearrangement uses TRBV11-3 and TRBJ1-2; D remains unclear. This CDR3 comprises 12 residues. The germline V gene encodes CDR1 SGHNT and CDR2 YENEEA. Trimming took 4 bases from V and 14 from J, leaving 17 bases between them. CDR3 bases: TGTGCCAGCAGCTCCTCCCCGGGTACGAAGACCTTC. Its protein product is CASSSSPGTKTF. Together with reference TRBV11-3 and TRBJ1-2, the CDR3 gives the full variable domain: EAGVVQSPRYKIIEKKQPVAFWCNPISGHNTLYWYLQNLGQGPELLIRYENEEAVDDSQLPKDRFSAERLKGVDSTLKIQPAELGDSAVYLCASSSSPGTKTFGSGTRLTVV.

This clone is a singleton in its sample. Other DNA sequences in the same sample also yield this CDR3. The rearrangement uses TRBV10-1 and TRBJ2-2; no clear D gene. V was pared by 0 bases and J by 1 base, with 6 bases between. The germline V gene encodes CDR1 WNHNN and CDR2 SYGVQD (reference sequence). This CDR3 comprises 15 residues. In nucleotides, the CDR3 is TGCGCCAGCAGTGAGTCAGGCGGGAACACCGGGGAGCTGTTTTTT. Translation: CASSESGGNTGELFF.

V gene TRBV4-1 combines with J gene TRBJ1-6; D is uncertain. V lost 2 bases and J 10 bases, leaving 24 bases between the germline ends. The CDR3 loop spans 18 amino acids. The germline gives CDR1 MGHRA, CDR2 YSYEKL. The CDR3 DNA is TGCGCCAGCAGCCAACAGGCCAGGACCCATTCTATACGGTCACCCCTCCACTTT. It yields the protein CASSQQARTHSIRSPLHF.

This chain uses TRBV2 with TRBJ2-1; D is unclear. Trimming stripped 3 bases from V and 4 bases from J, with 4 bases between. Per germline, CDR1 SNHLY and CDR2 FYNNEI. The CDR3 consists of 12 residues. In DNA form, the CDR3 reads TGTGCCAGCAGTGACCGATACAATGAGCAGTTCTTC. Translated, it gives CASSDRYNEQFF.

The DNA for the CDR3 is TGTGCCAGCAGAAAGCGAGGGCGGGAGGGGGTTGGGGAGACCCAGTACTTC. Translation gives CASRKRGREGVGETQYF. The V call is TRBV27, the J call TRBJ2-5; 9 bases are shared with TRBD2. J gave up 5 bases and V 6 bases, and 16 bases lay outside the gene matches. The length of the CDR3 is 17 residues. Germline V lookup: CDR1 MNHEY, CDR2 SMNVEV (reference sequence).

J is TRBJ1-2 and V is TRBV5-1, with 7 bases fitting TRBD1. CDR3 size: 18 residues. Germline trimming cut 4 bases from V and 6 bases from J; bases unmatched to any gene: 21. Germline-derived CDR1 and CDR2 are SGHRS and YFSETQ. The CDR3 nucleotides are TGCGCCAGCAGCCCGGTCGATGGGCGGACAGGACGATGGGATGGCTACACCTTC. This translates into CASSPVDGRTGRWDGYTF.

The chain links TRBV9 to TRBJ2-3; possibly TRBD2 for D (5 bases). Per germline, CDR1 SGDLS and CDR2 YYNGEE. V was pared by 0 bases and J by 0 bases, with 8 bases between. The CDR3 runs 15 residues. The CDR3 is CASSVGLASTDTQYF. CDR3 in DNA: TGTGCCAGCAGCGTAGGTCTAGCTAGCACAGATACGCAGTATTTT.

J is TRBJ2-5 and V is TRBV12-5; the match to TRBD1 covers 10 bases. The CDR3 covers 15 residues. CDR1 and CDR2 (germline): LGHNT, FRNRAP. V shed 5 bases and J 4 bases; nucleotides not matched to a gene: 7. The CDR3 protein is CASGGDRGLGETQYF. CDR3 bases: TGTGCTAGTGGTGGCGACAGGGGGCTTGGAGAGACCCAGTACTTC. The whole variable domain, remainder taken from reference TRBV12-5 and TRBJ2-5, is DARVTQTPRHKVTEMGQEVTMRCQPILGHNTVFWYRQTMMQGLELLAYFRNRAPLDDSGMPKDRFSAEMPDATLATLKIQPSEPRDSAVYFCASGGDRGLGETQYFGPGTRLLVL.

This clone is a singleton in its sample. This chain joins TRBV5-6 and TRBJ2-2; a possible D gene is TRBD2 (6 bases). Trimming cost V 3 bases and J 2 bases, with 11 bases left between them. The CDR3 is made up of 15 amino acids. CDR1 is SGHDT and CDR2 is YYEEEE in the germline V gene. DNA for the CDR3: TGTGCCAGCAGCTGGGGGACTGGCAACACCGGGGAGCTGTTTTTT. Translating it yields CASSWGTGNTGELFF. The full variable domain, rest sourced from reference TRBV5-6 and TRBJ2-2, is DAGVTQSPTHLIKTRGQQVTLRCSPKSGHDTVSWYQQALGQGPQFIFQYYEEEERQRGNFPDRFSGHQFPNYSSELNVNALLLGDSALYLCASSWGTGNTGELFFGEGSRLTVL.

CDR3 amino acids: CASSIEERTDSLMGTDTQYF. The CDR3 DNA sequence: TGTGCCAGTAGTATAGAAGAACGGACGGACTCCCTGATGGGCACAGATACGCAGTATTTT. The V gene is TRBV19, the J gene TRBJ2-3; D possibly corresponds to TRBD2 (5 bases). This CDR3 is built from 20 residues. The V and J ends lost 0 bases and 1 base respectively, with 23 bases between them. Germline loops: CDR1 LNHDA, CDR2 SQIVND (reference sequence).

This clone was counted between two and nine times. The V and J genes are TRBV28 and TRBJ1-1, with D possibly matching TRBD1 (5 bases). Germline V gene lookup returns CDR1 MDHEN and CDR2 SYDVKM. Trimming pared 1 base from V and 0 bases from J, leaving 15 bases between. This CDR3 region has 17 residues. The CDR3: CASSLLGGVKVNTEAFF. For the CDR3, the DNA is TGTGCCAGCAGTTTATTGGGAGGGGTAAAAGTGAACACTGAAGCTTTCTTT. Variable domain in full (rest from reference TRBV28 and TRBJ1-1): DVKVTQSSRYLVKRTGEKVFLECVQDMDHENMFWYRQDPGLGLRLIYFSYDVKMKEKGDIPEGYSVSREKKERFSLILESASTNQTSMYLCASSLLGGVKVNTEAFFGQGTRLTVV.

For the CDR3, the DNA is TGTGCCAGCAGCGTCACAGGGGACACCATATATTTT. Translation: CASSVTGDTIYF. This rearrangement joins TRBV9 to TRBJ1-3, with 7 bases fitting TRBD1. The germline V gene encodes CDR1 SGDLS and CDR2 YYNGEE. The length of the CDR3 is 12 residues. V was pared by 2 bases and J by 8 bases, with 1 base of the junction left unmatched.

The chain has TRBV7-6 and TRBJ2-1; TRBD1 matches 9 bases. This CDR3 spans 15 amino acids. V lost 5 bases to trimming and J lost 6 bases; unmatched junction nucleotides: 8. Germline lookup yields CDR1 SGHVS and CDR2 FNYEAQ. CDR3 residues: CASSPGTGTFNEQFF. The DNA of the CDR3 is TGTGCCAGCAGCCCCGGGACAGGGACCTTCAATGAGCAGTTCTTC.

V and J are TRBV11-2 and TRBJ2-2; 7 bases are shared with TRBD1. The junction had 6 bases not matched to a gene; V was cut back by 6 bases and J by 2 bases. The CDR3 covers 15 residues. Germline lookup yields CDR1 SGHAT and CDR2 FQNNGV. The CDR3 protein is CASSYRDRNTGELFF. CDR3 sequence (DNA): TGTGCCAGCAGTTACAGGGACAGAAACACCGGGGAGCTGTTTTTT.

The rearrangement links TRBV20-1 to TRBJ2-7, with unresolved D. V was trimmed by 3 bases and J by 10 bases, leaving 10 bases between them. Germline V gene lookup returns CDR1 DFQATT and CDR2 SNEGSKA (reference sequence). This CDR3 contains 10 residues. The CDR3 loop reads CSARRSSQYF. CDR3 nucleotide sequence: TGCAGTGCTAGGAGATCTTCCCAGTACTTC.

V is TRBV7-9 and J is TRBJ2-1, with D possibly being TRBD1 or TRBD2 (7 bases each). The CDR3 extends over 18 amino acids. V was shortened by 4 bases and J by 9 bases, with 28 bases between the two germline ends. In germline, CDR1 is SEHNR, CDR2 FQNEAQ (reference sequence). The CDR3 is CASSSRGGIGGSSGEQFF. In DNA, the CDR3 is TGTGCCAGCAGCTCCAGGGGGGGAATTGGCGGGAGCAGCGGTGAGCAGTTCTTC.

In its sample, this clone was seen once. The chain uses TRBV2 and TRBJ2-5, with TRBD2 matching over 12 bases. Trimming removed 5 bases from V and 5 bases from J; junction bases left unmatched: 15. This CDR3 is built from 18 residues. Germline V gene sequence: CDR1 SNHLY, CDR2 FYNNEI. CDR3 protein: CASSRRLAGAQMRETQYF. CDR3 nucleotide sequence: TGTGCCAGCAGTAGAAGACTAGCGGGAGCCCAAATGAGGGAGACCCAGTACTTC.

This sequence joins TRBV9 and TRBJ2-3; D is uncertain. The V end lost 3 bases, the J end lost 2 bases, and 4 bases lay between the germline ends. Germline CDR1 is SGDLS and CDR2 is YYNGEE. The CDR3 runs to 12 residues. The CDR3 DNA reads TGTGCCAGCAGCGCGAACACAGATACGCAGTATTTT. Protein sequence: CASSANTDTQYF.